This TCR beta chain was sequenced during a study of blood T cell repertoires in COVID-19. As for the study in general: PBMCs, B-cell-depleted T cells, or T cells provided the cDNA or gDNA that made up the material.

The protocol was immunoSEQ multiplex PCR, while the TCRdb copy is restricted to in-frame clones and leaves out a portion. The profile shows around 190,000 clones, roughly nine tenths of them singletons. The CDR3 spans 13 residues. V was cut by 2 bases and J by 7 bases, with 11 bases left in between. Germline CDR1 reads GTSNPN; CDR2 reads SVGIG (reference sequence). Material for sequencing was peripheral blood. V gene TRBV30 combines with J gene TRBJ2-2; D unresolved. The sequence was obtained from a young man who had recovered from COVID-19. As DNA, the CDR3 is TGTGCCTGGAGTTGGGCCGGTCGCGGGGAGCTGTTTTTT. Translating gives CAWSWAGRGELFF.